The rows below give T cell receptor beta chains drawn from one sample of a study of T-cell reconstitution after alpha-beta-depleted transplantation in children. TCRdb redid the calling of the PCR reads with MiXCR, one entry per CDR3 protein. Here the sample spans some 300,000 distinct CDR3 sequences, under 13% being singletons. This sample comprised PBMCs from the stem cell graft donor, obtained from the stem cell graft. The source is a human donor who donated a stem cell graft to a child with acute lymphoblastic leukemia. Each CDR3 is given with its conserved first and last residue. Each record gives: V gene, J gene, clone size, D gene, CDR3 DNA, CDR3 protein. A D gene is named only where the DNA matches it firmly. Some rows mark clone size as missing; the rest say once, few, many or name a class of expanded clone.

>TRBV11-2|TRBJ2-5|-|TRBD1
TGTGCCAGCAGCTTTGGGTCCCGGGACAGGGTTGTAAAGTCGGGGCAAGAGACCCAGTACTTC
CASSFGSRDRVVKSGQETQYF
>TRBV5-1|TRBJ2-1|few|TRBD2
TGCGCCAGCAGCTTTAGACTAGCGCGAAATGAGCAGTTCTTC
CASSFRLARNEQFF
>TRBV12-3/TRBV12-4|TRBJ1-1|many|TRBD1
TGTGCCAGCACCAAGGCGGGACAGGGTAATCCTTTCTTT
CASTKAGQGNPFF
>TRBV10-3|TRBJ2-7|few|-
TGTGCCATCAGTGCGGCCCGGGGGTACGAGCAGTACTTC
CAISAARGYEQYF
>TRBV5-1|TRBJ2-1|-|TRBD2
TGCGCCAGCAGCTTGGGGGGACTAGCGGGGTTATCCTACAATGAGCAGTTCTTC
CASSLGGLAGLSYNEQFF
>TRBV4-2|TRBJ2-1|-|-
TGTGCCAGCAGCCAAACCCCGACAGATTTCTCCAATGAGCAGTTCTTC
CASSQTPTDFSNEQFF
>TRBV12-3/TRBV12-4|TRBJ2-7|few|TRBD2
TGTGCCAGCACTAGCGGGGCATCTACCCTTTACGAGCAGTACTTC
CASTSGASTLYEQYF
>TRBV11-2|TRBJ2-1|few|-
TGTGCCAGCAGCTTAGTCTATGGGCAGGGGAACAATGAGCAGTTCTTC
CASSLVYGQGNNEQFF
>TRBV7-3|TRBJ2-1|-|TRBD2
TGTGCCAGCAGCCTAGACGCGGGAGCCTACAATGAGCAGTTCTTC
CASSLDAGAYNEQFF
>TRBV27|TRBJ2-1|few|TRBD2
TGTGCCAGCAGTGCCAGCGGGAGCCATAATGAGCAGTTCTTC
CASSASGSHNEQFF
>TRBV24-1|TRBJ2-1|many|-
TGTGCCACCGCGAAAGACAATGAGCAGTTCTTC
CATAKDNEQFF
>TRBV6-2/TRBV6-3|TRBJ2-5|-|-
TGTGCCAGCAGTTACACCGGGACGGAAGGGACCCAGTACTTC
CASSYTGTEGTQYF
>TRBV3-1|TRBJ2-1|few|-
TGTGCCAGCAGCCAAGAACGGCAGGGTAAACAGAATGAGCAGTTCTTC
CASSQERQGKQNEQFF
>TRBV28|TRBJ2-5|many|-
TGTGCCAGCAGGCCGAAGGGGGGCTGGGAGACCCAGTACTTC
CASRPKGGWETQYF
>TRBV20-1|TRBJ2-1|few|-
TGCAGTGCTAGAGCACCAAGCTCCTACAATGAGCAGTTCTTC
CSARAPSSYNEQFF
>TRBV20-1|TRBJ2-1|few|TRBD2
TGCAGTGCTCAACCGGGACTACCACCCAATGAGCAGTTCTTC
CSAQPGLPPNEQFF
>TRBV29-1|TRBJ2-7|-|-
TGCAGCGCAGAGGGGGACGAGCAGTACTTC
CSAEGDEQYF
>TRBV5-1|TRBJ2-5|many|-
TGCGCCAGCAGCTTGGAAGGATACCAAGAGACCCAGTACTTC
CASSLEGYQETQYF
>TRBV29-1|TRBJ2-7|few|TRBD2
TGCAGCGGCCTTAGCGGGGAGGGCTACGAGCAGTACTTC
CSGLSGEGYEQYF
>TRBV20-1|TRBJ2-1|-|TRBD2
TGCAGTGCTTCGATGCCTAGCGGGAGGGCCCACAATGAGCAGTTCTTC
CSASMPSGRAHNEQFF
>TRBV18|TRBJ2-5|few|-
TGTGCCAGCCTCCGGTGGCGAGCTGATGAAGAGACCCAGTACTTC
CASLRWRADEETQYF
>TRBV27|TRBJ2-2|many|TRBD2
TGTGCCAGCAGTCGAGGACTAGCGGCAAACACCGGGGAGCTGTTTTTT
CASSRGLAANTGELFF
>TRBV5-1|TRBJ2-2|-|TRBD1
TGCGCCAGCAGCTATGGTTCAGGGGGGAACACCGGGGAGCTGTTTTTT
CASSYGSGGNTGELFF
>TRBV4-1|TRBJ2-5|few|-
TGCGCCAGCAGCCTCCGGACCATGGGGGAGACCCAGTACTTC
CASSLRTMGETQYF
>TRBV27|TRBJ2-3|many|-
TGTGCCAGCAGTTTAATAGGGGCAGATACGCAGTATTTT
CASSLIGADTQYF
>TRBV12-3/TRBV12-4|TRBJ2-3|few|TRBD2
TGTGCCAGCAGTTTAGCTCTAGCGGAGAGCACAGATACGCAGTATTTT
CASSLALAESTDTQYF
>TRBV4-2|TRBJ2-7|many|TRBD2
TGTGCCAGCAGCCAATTTACTAGCGGGCTTACCTACGAGCAGTACTTC
CASSQFTSGLTYEQYF
>TRBV4-3|TRBJ2-7|many|TRBD1
TGCGCCAGCAGCCAGGGGGACAGGGGAAGCTCCTACGAGCAGTACTTC
CASSQGDRGSSYEQYF
>TRBV7-9|TRBJ2-7|few|TRBD1
TGTGCCAGCAGCTTACAGGGGCCGGGACAGGGAGACGAGCAGTACTTC
CASSLQGPGQGDEQYF
>TRBV20-1|TRBJ1-5|-|-
TGCAGTGCTAGAGAAGCCAGGGCCGCCAATCAGCCCCAGCATTTT
CSAREARAANQPQHF
>TRBV12-3/TRBV12-4|TRBJ2-5|-|TRBD1
TGTGCCAGCAGTTCCCTGGACAGGGGAGGGACCCAGTACTTC
CASSSLDRGGTQYF
>TRBV21-1|TRBJ2-1|many|-
TGTGCCAGCAGTCTCAACTCATACGACCGTTACAATGAGCAGTTCTTC
CASSLNSYDRYNEQFF
>TRBV5-1|TRBJ2-3|few|-
TGCGCCAGCAGCTTCGGGGGAGCTCAAGGTACGCAGTATTTT
CASSFGGAQGTQYF
>TRBV5-1|TRBJ2-1|-|TRBD2
TGCGCCAGCAGTGCGGGACTAGCGGGTCTGGAGCTGTTGGGGCAGTTCTTC
CASSAGLAGLELLGQFF
>TRBV20-1|TRBJ2-7|-|-
TGCAGTGCTAGAGATATCTCCTACGAGCAGAACTTC
CSARDISYEQNF
>TRBV12-3/TRBV12-4|TRBJ1-1|-|TRBD1
TGTGCCAGCAGTCTCTTACAGGGGTCGAACACTGAAGCTTTCTTT
CASSLLQGSNTEAFF
>TRBV6-4|TRBJ2-2|-|TRBD2
TGTGCCAGCAGTCTCCTAGCGGGAGAGGCCGGGGAGCTGTTTTTT
CASSLLAGEAGELFF
>TRBV7-2|TRBJ2-7|-|TRBD2
TGTGCCAGCAGCTCCCGAGCGGGGCCCGGAGGCTCCTACGAGCAGTACTTC
CASSSRAGPGGSYEQYF
>TRBV5-6|TRBJ1-1|-|-
TGTGCCAGCAGCTTCGGGAGGGGGAGGGTTGAAGCTTTCTTT
CASSFGRGRVEAFF
>TRBV7-2|TRBJ2-7|many|-
TGTGCCAGCAGCTTAGAGTACTTCTCCTACGAGCAGTACTTC
CASSLEYFSYEQYF
>TRBV6-2/TRBV6-3|TRBJ2-7|-|TRBD1
TGTGCCAGCAGCTCGGCGGGGGACAGGGGAGCCTACGAGCAGTACTTC
CASSSAGDRGAYEQYF
>TRBV21-1|TRBJ2-1|-|-
TGTGCCAGCATCCATAGCGGGAGGGCCTCCTACAATGAGCAGTTCTTC
CASIHSGRASYNEQFF
>TRBV20-1|TRBJ2-3|-|TRBD2
TGCAGTGCTAGAGATCCGCTCGCGGGGGAAGCACATACGCAGTATTTT
CSARDPLAGEAHTQYF
>TRBV4-2|TRBJ2-1|many|-
TGTGCCAGCAGCCAACGATCGTCCAGGGAGATGAATGAGCAGTTCTTC
CASSQRSSREMNEQFF
>TRBV6-1|TRBJ2-1|few|-
TGTGCCAGCAATAGGGGTCTCGGGGGTTTGAATGAGCAGTTCTTC
CASNRGLGGLNEQFF
>TRBV12-3/TRBV12-4|TRBJ2-2|-|-
TGTGCCAGCAGTCCTTTGGACAGGAACACCGGGGAGCTGTTTTTT
CASSPLDRNTGELFF
>TRBV15|TRBJ2-3|many|-
TGTGCCACCAGCGACCTAGCGATGAGCACAGATACGCAGTATTTT
CATSDLAMSTDTQYF
>TRBV27|TRBJ2-7|-|TRBD1
TGTGCCAGCAGTTCACAGGGGGCGCGGTACGAGCAGTACTTC
CASSSQGARYEQYF
>TRBV20-1|TRBJ2-7|-|TRBD2
TGCAGTGCTAGAGATGGTGGACTAGCGGCTAAGTACGAGCAGTACTTC
CSARDGGLAAKYEQYF